This passage covers 2 T cell receptor beta chains from one sample sequenced in a study of identical twins. Via MiXCR, TCRdb re-called the 5' RACE reads, giving one row per CDR3 protein. The sample has some 710,000 distinct CDR3 sequences; 6% to 6.5% are singletons. The specimen sequenced was naive T cells sorted from blood. The receptor source for this set is a man aged 18 to 35 in good health.

This clonotype was detected many times. The chain couples TRBV12-3 or TRBV12-4 to TRBJ2-1; possibly TRBD2 for D (5 bases). Trimming took off 3 bases at V and 8 bases at J, with 14 bases between the two ends. There are 14 residues in the CDR3. CDR3 region: CASSFHKDWDEQFF. CDR3 coding DNA: TGTGCCAGCAGTTTTCACAAGGACTGGGATGAGCAGTTCTTC.

This clonotype was picked up many times. V and J are TRBV4-1 and TRBJ2-1; D is ambiguous. The CDR3 has 17 residues. The germline gives CDR1 MGHRA, CDR2 YSYEKL. Trimming removed 0 bases from V and 6 bases from J, with 18 bases in between. The CDR3 bases are TGCGCCAGCAGCCAAGATGAAGTACCCTACGCAGGCAATGAGCAGTTCTTC. Protein: CASSQDEVPYAGNEQFF.